These 21 T cell receptor beta chains were sequenced from one sample in a study of blood T cell repertoires in COVID-19. Repertoires were generated with immunoSEQ multiplex PCR, while TCRdb's copy carries only in-frame clones and drops some. The data contain about 250,000 clones, roughly 80% of them seen just once; the ten biggest clones take up about 8%. Sequencing input: peripheral blood. The receptor set was obtained from an elderly woman with acute or convalescent COVID-19.

The chain joins TRBV28 to TRBJ2-3; D uncertain. With 5 bases removed from V and 3 bases from J, the gap between germline ends came to 15 bases. CDR3 length equals 15 residues. The germline gives CDR1 MDHEN, CDR2 SYDVKM. CDR3 sequence (DNA): TGTGCCAGCAGTCCCCCGTTGCTTCAGACAGATACGCAGTATTTT. It translates to CASSPPLLQTDTQYF.

The CDR3 is CASRGGQNYNSPLHF. The CDR3 bases are TGTGCCAGTAGGGGGGGACAGAACTATAATTCACCCCTCCACTTT. The V and J genes are TRBV19 and TRBJ1-6; TRBD1 matches at 7 bases. The CDR3 is 15 amino acids. Germline V CDR1 and CDR2: LNHDA, SQIVND (reference sequence). The ends lost 6 bases at V and 3 bases at J; junction bases unmatched: 5.

This rearrangement joins TRBV5-6 to TRBJ2-2; D perhaps matches TRBD1 (8 bases). The CDR3 has 14 amino acids. Looked up from germline, CDR1 is SGHDT and CDR2 is YYEEEE. Deletions cut 6 bases from V and 4 bases from J, with 13 bases between. The CDR3 sequence is CASNHRGGTGELFF. CDR3 in DNA: TGTGCCAGCAACCACAGGGGGGGCACCGGGGAGCTGTTTTTT. The full variable domain, rest sourced from reference TRBV5-6 and TRBJ2-2, is DAGVTQSPTHLIKTRGQQVTLRCSPKSGHDTVSWYQQALGQGPQFIFQYYEEEERQRGNFPDRFSGHQFPNYSSELNVNALLLGDSALYLCASNHRGGTGELFFGEGSRLTVL.

The chain carries TRBV19 and TRBJ2-1; the match to TRBD2 covers 14 bases. Trimming at V came to 5 bases and at J to 4 bases, leaving 13 bases not matched to a gene. The CDR3 totals 19 residues. Germline lookup yields CDR1 LNHDA and CDR2 SQIVND (reference sequence). This CDR3 is CASSPLPGLAGEGYNEQFF. CDR3 coding DNA: TGTGCCAGTAGTCCCCTACCGGGACTAGCGGGAGAGGGGTACAATGAGCAGTTCTTC.

V and J are TRBV6-5 and TRBJ2-5; D might be TRBD1 (6 bases). The CDR3 has 13 amino acids. V was shortened by 6 bases and J by 5 bases, with 13 bases between the two germline ends. CDR1 is MNHEY and CDR2 is SVGAGI in the germline V gene. CDR3 in DNA: TGTGCCAGCAGAATACAGGGTGGGGAGACCCAGTACTTC. It codes for CASRIQGGETQYF.

This clone turned up a few times. The missing conserved phenylalanine or tryptophan at the end of this CDR3 makes a read error likely. The limits of the CDR3 on the DNA are not certain, so only TCRdb's listed CDR3 is given. The chain couples TRBV27 to TRBJ1-1; the table's D gene call, TRBD1, was not cross checked with the DNA. The germline V gene encodes CDR1 MNHEY and CDR2 SMNVEV (reference sequence). Counting both end residues, the CDR3 totals 14 amino acids. The CDR3 region is CASSSLASGTVDNL.

This rearrangement joins TRBV10-2 to TRBJ2-7, with TRBD2 identical over 13 bases. Looked up from germline, CDR1 is WSHSY and CDR2 is SAAADI. The ends lost 6 bases at V and 0 bases at J; junction bases unmatched: 8. CDR3 size: 17 residues. CDR3 residues: CASSLTSGGSHSYEQYF. The CDR3 DNA is TGCGCCAGCAGCCTGACTAGCGGGGGGTCCCACTCCTACGAGCAGTACTTC.

This rearrangement joins TRBV12-3 or TRBV12-4 to TRBJ2-2; no definite D call. The V end was cut by 5 bases, the J end by 1 base, with 2 bases between. The CDR3 spans 12 residues. In nucleotides, the CDR3 is TGTGCCAGCAGTCTGAACACCGGGGAGCTGTTTTTT. Translation: CASSLNTGELFF.

This clone was seen only a few times. The chain has TRBV3-1 (or the pseudogene TRBV3-2) and TRBJ1-2, with TRBD1 matching 7 bases. The CDR3 runs to 15 residues. Germline lookup yields CDR1 LGHDT and CDR2 YNNKEL (reference sequence). The J segment lost 6 bases and the V segment lost 2 bases, leaving 9 bases of the junction unmatched. The CDR3 DNA sequence: TGTGCCAGCAGCCAACAGGCCGGACAGGTGGATGGCTACACCTTC. Translating gives CASSQQAGQVDGYTF.

The chain joins TRBV4-1 to TRBJ2-2; D gene uncertain. CDR1 is MGHRA and CDR2 is YSYEKL in the germline V gene. The CDR3 length is 15 residues. V lost 0 bases and J lost 7, with 12 bases in between. CDR3 in amino acids: CASSQDPGSHGELFF. The CDR3 DNA follows: TGCGCCAGCAGCCAAGATCCCGGGTCTCACGGGGAGCTGTTTTTT.

The chain combines TRBV29-1 with TRBJ1-1; TRBD1 matches at 8 bases. CDR1 is SQVTM, CDR2 ANQGSEA, per germline. The CDR3 consists of 17 residues. V gave up 6 bases and J gave up 1 base; unmatched junction bases: 16. The DNA for the CDR3 is TGCAGCGTAAGTTCTCCTTGGACAGGGACCTCGAACACTGAAGCTTTCTTT. Translation: CSVSSPWTGTSNTEAFF.

This clone was seen once. This chain joins TRBV29-1 and TRBJ1-2, with D possibly TRBD1 on 5 matching bases. The CDR3 is 13 amino acids. Germline V gene sequence: CDR1 SQVTM, CDR2 ANQGSEA. The V end was cut by 8 bases, the J end by 7 bases, with 20 bases between. This CDR3 reads CSSDGAGGTGYTF. CDR3 bases: TGCAGCTCCGACGGGGCCGGGGGGACTGGCTACACCTTC.

The V gene is TRBV9, the J gene TRBJ2-7, with D possibly matching TRBD2 (5 bases). The length of the CDR3 is 14 residues. Looked up from germline, CDR1 is SGDLS and CDR2 is YYNGEE. Trimming took 3 bases from V and 5 from J, leaving 15 bases between them. The CDR3 DNA reads as TGTGCCAGCAGCGCCCCCCTAGCCACCCACGAGCAGTACTTC. It encodes CASSAPLATHEQYF.

J is TRBJ1-3 and V is TRBV6-5; D ambiguous. V shed 0 bases and J shed 8 bases, with 5 bases lying between them. Germline V gives CDR1 MNHEY, CDR2 SVGAGI. This CDR3 region has 12 residues. The CDR3 spells CASSYSGYTIYF. DNA of the CDR3: TGTGCCAGCAGTTACTCCGGGTACACCATATATTTT.

V gene TRBV6-1 combines with J gene TRBJ2-3, with 7 bases lining up with TRBD1. The CDR3 sequence is 14 residues long. Unmatched junction bases numbered 4, after V lost 2 bases and J lost 5 bases. In germline, CDR1 is MNHNS, CDR2 SASEGT. The CDR3 loop is CASSEKGAGDTQYF. CDR3 in DNA: TGTGCCAGCAGTGAAAAGGGGGCGGGAGATACGCAGTATTTT.

A single count supports this clone. For the CDR3, the DNA is TGTGCCAGCTCAACGTCTCTGACAGACTACGAGCAGTACTTC. Amino acids: CASSTSLTDYEQYF. The chain recombines TRBV18 with TRBJ2-7; D might be TRBD1 (5 bases). This CDR3 is 14 amino acids long. V was clipped by 5 bases and J by 3 bases, with 14 bases between them. The germline V gene encodes CDR1 KGHSH and CDR2 LQKENI.

The V gene is TRBV4-2, the J gene TRBJ2-4; 13 bases fit TRBD2. V was pared by 1 base and J by 3 bases, with 9 bases of the junction left unmatched. CDR1 is LGHNA and CDR2 is YNFKEQ in the germline V gene. The CDR3 spans 19 residues. CDR3 DNA: TGTGCCAGCAGCCAAGGTACTAGCGGGGGGGCCGAAGGCAAAAACATTCAGTACTTC. It encodes CASSQGTSGGAEGKNIQYF.

This clone was observed once. V gene TRBV7-2 combines with J gene TRBJ1-1; no definite D call. The CDR3 has 16 residues. The ends were cut back, 5 bases at V and 1 base at J, with 17 bases in the middle. Germline loops: CDR1 SGHTA, CDR2 FQGNSA. The chain's CDR3 is CASSTRASPWNTEAFF. CDR3 DNA: TGTGCCAGCAGCACTAGAGCGTCCCCCTGGAACACTGAAGCTTTCTTT.

This sequence joins TRBV7-3 and TRBJ2-1; 10 bases are a match to TRBD2. Germline loops: CDR1 SGHTA, CDR2 FQGTGA. This CDR3 has 15 residues. The trim removed 1 base at V and 9 bases at J, leaving 6 bases unmatched. The CDR3 bases are TGTGCCAGCAGCTTAATATCTAGCGGGAGTGCTGAGCAGTTCTTC. Translated: CASSLISSGSAEQFF.

The V call is TRBV11-2, the J call TRBJ2-7; 11 nucleotides align to TRBD2. V dropped 1 base and J dropped 3; count of bases not matched to a gene: 5. Germline CDR1 is SGHAT and CDR2 is FQNNGV. This CDR3 is built from 16 residues. In nucleotides, the CDR3 is TGTGCCAGCAGCTTAGTTAGAGGGACTAGCGGCTACGAGCAGTACTTC. It encodes CASSLVRGTSGYEQYF. The full variable domain, in which reference TRBV11-2 and TRBJ2-7 provide the parts outside the CDR3, is EAGVAQSPRYKIIEKRQSVAFWCNPISGHATLYWYQQILGQGPKLLIQFQNNGVVDDSQLPKDRFSAERLKGVDSTLKIQPAKLEDSAVYLCASSLVRGTSGYEQYFGPGTRLTVT.

J is TRBJ2-2 and V is TRBV6-4; TRBD2 agrees at 10 bases. This CDR3 is built from 15 residues. The trim removed 3 bases at V and 5 bases at J, leaving 3 bases unmatched. CDR1 and CDR2 (germline): MRHNA, SNTAGT. CDR3 DNA: TGTGCCAGCAGTGAAGCTAGCGGGGGTACCGGGGAGCTGTTTTTT. Translated: CASSEASGGTGELFF.